Presented here are 24 T cell receptor beta chains from one specimen sequenced in a study of T cells in Graves' hyperthyroidism and ophthalmopathy. Amplified regions were TCR beta CDR3 sequences from RNA transcripts. HTBI primers were used for first-round RT-PCR of the TCR CDR3. TCRdb reprocessed the multiplex PCR reads with MiXCR, giving one entry per CDR3 protein. The sample records hundreds of thousands of distinct CDR3 sequences, under 60% being singletons. The specimen was peripheral blood or thyroid tissue (not recorded which). Receptors originate from a woman aged 18-29 years with Graves' hyperthyroidism.

The chain is built from TRBV4-3 and TRBJ2-7; 8 nucleotides line up with TRBD2. This CDR3 is 16 amino acids long. Per the germline V gene, CDR1 is LGHNA and CDR2 is YSLEER. J lost 4 bases, V lost 1 base, and 9 bases had no gene match. The CDR3 here is CASSQVISGRFYEQYF. The CDR3 nucleotides read TGCGCCAGCAGCCAAGTTATAAGCGGGAGATTTTACGAGCAGTACTTC.

The chain joins TRBV29-1 to TRBJ1-5, with TRBD1 matching 8 bases. This CDR3 has 15 amino acids. The V and J ends lost 4 bases and 3 bases, in that order; junction bases with no gene match: 8. Looked up from germline, CDR1 is SQVTM and CDR2 is ANQGSEA. The CDR3 DNA reads TGCAGCGTTGCAGCCGGGACAGGTTACAATCAGCCCCAGCATTTT. It yields the protein CSVAAGTGYNQPQHF.

This clonotype was picked up many times. This chain connects TRBV29-1 to TRBJ1-1; D unclear. The CDR3 is made up of 12 amino acids. Trimming cost V 4 bases and J 3 bases, with 9 bases left between them. From germline, CDR1 is SQVTM and CDR2 ANQGSEA. CDR3 nucleotides: TGCAGCGTTGGGGTCTTGGACACTGAAGCTTTCTTT. Its protein is CSVGVLDTEAFF. Drawing the rest from reference TRBV29-1 and TRBJ1-1, the complete variable domain is SAVISQKPSRDICQRGTSLTIQCQVDSQVTMMFWYRQQPGQSLTLIATANQGSEATYESGFVIDKFPISRPNLTFSTLTVSNMSPEDSSIYLCSVGVLDTEAFFGQGTRLTVV.

J is TRBJ2-2 and V is TRBV6-1, with a possible D match to TRBD2 (7 bases). The CDR3 spans 13 residues. The V end was cut by 5 bases, the J end by 7 bases, with 11 bases between. Germline V gives CDR1 MNHNS, CDR2 SASEGT. DNA for the CDR3: TGTGCCAGCAGTAACAGGGAGGGCGGGGAGCTGTTTTTT. Translation gives CASSNREGGELFF.

CDR3 nucleotide sequence: TGTGCCAGCAGTGACGAGGGGGGACGGGATCAGCCCCAGCATTTT. Residues: CASSDEGGRDQPQHF. The genes are TRBV2 and TRBJ1-5; tentative D call: TRBD1 (6 bases). Germline values: CDR1 SNHLY, CDR2 FYNNEI. The CDR3 has 15 amino acids. V lost 3 bases, J lost 5 bases, and 14 bases lay in between. The variable domain in full, completed from reference TRBV2 and TRBJ1-5, reads EPEVTQTPSHQVTQMGQEVILRCVPISNHLYFYWYRQILGQKVEFLVSFYNNEISEKSEIFDDQFSVERPDGSNFTLKIRSTKLEDSAMYFCASSDEGGRDQPQHFGDGTRLSIL.

This clonotype was recorded at least ten times. V gene TRBV7-2 combines with J gene TRBJ2-7; 9 bases fit TRBD2. With V trimmed by 2 bases and J by 5 bases, 4 bases remained unmatched. This CDR3 contains 14 residues. The germline V gene encodes CDR1 SGHTA and CDR2 FQGNSA. The CDR3 region is CASSLLAGDDEQYF. CDR3 DNA: TGTGCCAGCAGCTTATTAGCGGGGGACGACGAGCAGTACTTC.

The chain couples TRBV7-2 to TRBJ2-7, with D possibly being TRBD2 (6 bases). The CDR3 consists of 16 residues. V was trimmed by 1 base and J by 3 bases, leaving 16 bases between them. CDR1 SGHTA and CDR2 FQGNSA come from the germline V gene. CDR3 DNA sequence: TGTGCCAGCAGCTTAGGTAGCGGTCCCGGGGGCTACGAGCAGTACTTC. It is translated as CASSLGSGPGGYEQYF.

Ten or more counts support this clonotype. V usage is TRBV7-3 and J usage is TRBJ2-5; a weak D match, TRBD1 (6 bases). The CDR3 has 15 residues. Germline V gene data show CDR1 as SGHTA and CDR2 as FQGTGA. V lost 5 bases to trimming and J lost 4 bases, with 17 bases between them. The CDR3 DNA sequence: TGTGCCAGCAGCACGCTGGGGGCTAGAGGAGAGACCCAGTACTTC. Translating it yields CASSTLGARGETQYF.

The chain carries TRBV5-1 and TRBJ2-6; no clear D gene. Germline values: CDR1 SGHRS, CDR2 YFSETQ. V lost 4 bases to trimming and J lost 0 bases, with 20 bases between them. The CDR3 is 19 amino acids. Here the CDR3 reads CASSPPKRAGRSGANVLTF. CDR3 bases: TGCGCCAGCAGCCCCCCCAAACGGGCAGGACGCTCTGGGGCCAACGTCCTGACTTTC.

The chain carries TRBV2 and TRBJ2-3; no reliable D call. Deletions cut 1 base from V and 0 bases from J, with 8 bases between. CDR3 length: 15 amino acids. Germline V gene data show CDR1 as SNHLY and CDR2 as FYNNEI. CDR3 loop: CASSEDKGSTDTQYF. CDR3 nucleotide sequence: TGTGCCAGCAGTGAAGATAAAGGGAGCACAGATACGCAGTATTTT.

This clonotype has at least ten counts. The rearrangement joins TRBV12-3 or TRBV12-4 to TRBJ1-5, with 9 bases fitting TRBD1. The CDR3 runs to 14 residues. The V segment lost 6 bases and the J segment 7 bases; nucleotides outside the gene matches: 7. The CDR3 is CASRQDRGSQPQHF. Here the CDR3 DNA reads TGTGCCAGCAGGCAGGACAGGGGAAGCCAGCCCCAGCATTTT.

V gene TRBV2 combines with J gene TRBJ1-2, with TRBD1 matching over 12 bases. This CDR3 is 15 amino acids long. The ends lost 6 bases at V and 4 bases at J; junction bases unmatched: 6. Per the germline V gene, CDR1 is SNHLY and CDR2 is FYNNEI. CDR3 loop: CASSLRDRGLYGYTF. The DNA for the CDR3 is TGTGCCAGCAGCTTAAGGGACAGGGGGCTCTATGGCTACACCTTC.

This clonotype has more than one count but fewer than ten. This chain links TRBV14 with TRBJ1-1; D not resolved. Trimming pared 6 bases from V and 3 bases from J, leaving 14 bases between. Germline loops: CDR1 SGHDN, CDR2 FVKESK. This CDR3 comprises 14 residues. CDR3 in amino acids: CASSKTGIYTEAFF. For the CDR3, the DNA is TGTGCCAGCAGTAAAACGGGGATTTACACTGAAGCTTTCTTT.

As concerns this clonotype: Its ends do not fully match the called genes, so a read error is possible. This chain links TRBV5-8 with TRBJ1-1; possibly TRBD1 for D (6 bases). Germline V gene data show CDR1 as SGHTS and CDR2 as YDEGEE. The CDR3 has 14 amino acids. The CDR3 spells CTSRLGQLNTEAFF. In DNA, the CDR3 is TGTACCAGCAGGTTGGGACAACTGAACACTGAAGCTTTCTTT.

This clonotype was recorded at least ten times. The V call is TRBV2, the J call TRBJ1-4; D is ambiguous. V was trimmed by 4 bases and J by 5 bases, leaving 5 bases between them. CDR3 length equals 12 residues. Germline loops: CDR1 SNHLY, CDR2 FYNNEI. In DNA, the CDR3 is TGTGCCAGCAGTGGAGGAAATGAAAAACTGTTTTTT. As protein: CASSGGNEKLFF. The complete variable domain, with remaining parts taken from reference TRBV2 and TRBJ1-4, reads EPEVTQTPSHQVTQMGQEVILRCVPISNHLYFYWYRQILGQKVEFLVSFYNNEISEKSEIFDDQFSVERPDGSNFTLKIRSTKLEDSAMYFCASSGGNEKLFFGSGTQLSVL.

In regard to this clonotype: One junction end disagrees with the germline gene, perhaps due to a read error. The rearrangement links TRBV24-1 to TRBJ2-7; TRBD1 aligns across 9 bases. Germline V CDR1 and CDR2: KGHDR, SFDVKD. This CDR3 spans 15 amino acids. Here the CDR3 DNA reads TGTGCCAGCAGTTTAACGTTAGGGACAGGGACCGAGCAGTACTTC. Translated: CASSLTLGTGTEQYF.

This clonotype appeared many times. CDR3 loop: CASSLAGWGYGYTF. CDR3 nucleotide sequence: TGTGCCAGCAGCTTAGCAGGGTGGGGCTATGGCTACACCTTC. The chain employs TRBV7-2 and TRBJ1-2; D gene uncertain. The ends were cut back, 0 bases at V and 4 bases at J, with 9 bases in the middle. Germline lookup yields CDR1 SGHTA and CDR2 FQGNSA. The CDR3 is 14 amino acids.

The sample holds many counts of this clonotype. CDR3 DNA: TGCAGCGGTGGGAGTGGAAACACCATATATTTT. Its protein product is CSGGSGNTIYF. The V call is TRBV29-1, the J call TRBJ1-3, with D unclear. This CDR3 is 11 amino acids long. The ends were cut back, 7 bases at V and 3 bases at J, with 7 bases in the middle. CDR1 is SQVTM, CDR2 ANQGSEA, per germline.

The chain recombines TRBV7-9 with TRBJ2-5, with D perhaps TRBD2 (6 bases). This CDR3 has 15 residues. Per germline, CDR1 SEHNR and CDR2 FQNEAQ (reference sequence). Trimming stripped 5 bases from V and 1 base from J, with 14 bases between. The CDR3 protein is CASSHLGRFQETQYF. DNA for the CDR3: TGTGCCAGCAGCCACCTAGGGAGGTTCCAAGAGACCCAGTACTTC.

The rearrangement links TRBV12-3 or TRBV12-4 to TRBJ1-2; 7 bases are a match to TRBD1. CDR3 size: 15 residues. Trimming at V came to 5 bases and at J to 8 bases, leaving 14 bases not matched to a gene. The CDR3 is CASSPSDRESIGYTF. The DNA of the CDR3 is TGTGCCAGCAGTCCAAGTGACAGGGAGTCGATCGGCTACACCTTC.

Comment on this clonotype: A much larger clone lies one base from this, so it may be a read error. The V call is TRBV29-1, the J call TRBJ1-2; D gene ambiguous. Germline CDR1 is SQVTM and CDR2 is ANQGSEA. The CDR3 is made up of 11 amino acids. As DNA, the CDR3 is TGCAGCGTTGAGAGATCACATGGCTACGCCTTC. Encoded protein: CSVERSHGYAF.

The rearrangement joins TRBV15 to TRBJ2-7; TRBD1 matches at 9 bases. This CDR3 comprises 15 residues. The junction had 14 bases not matched to a gene; V was cut back by 8 bases and J by 6 bases. CDR1 is LNHNV, CDR2 YYDKDF, per germline (reference sequence). CDR3 protein: CATAEGPDRGSEQYF. The CDR3 coding sequence is TGTGCCACCGCGGAGGGACCTGACAGGGGGAGCGAGCAGTACTTC. Combining the CDR3 with reference TRBV15 and TRBJ2-7 gives the whole variable domain DAMVIQNPRYQVTQFGKPVTLSCSQTLNHNVMYWYQQKSSQAPKLLFHYYDKDFNNEADTPDNFQSRRPNTSFCFLDIRSPGLGDTAMYLCATAEGPDRGSEQYFGPGTRLTVT.

This chain joins TRBV7-9 and TRBJ1-1; the D gene is possibly TRBD1 (5 bases). V was pared by 5 bases and J by 7 bases, with 8 bases between. CDR1 and CDR2 (germline): SEHNR, FQNEAQ (reference sequence). The CDR3 covers 11 residues. The CDR3 loop is CASSLQDEAFF. DNA of the CDR3: TGTGCCAGCAGCCTACAGGATGAAGCTTTCTTT.

To note about this clonotype: A much larger clone lies one base from this, so it may be a read error. The chain links TRBV24-1 to TRBJ1-2, with 9 bases aligning to TRBD1. The CDR3 is made up of 16 amino acids. The germline gives CDR1 KGHDR, CDR2 SFDVKD. The CDR3 sequence: CATNDPSTGGFYGYTF. The CDR3 DNA is TGTGCCACCAATGATCCGAGTACAGGGGGCTTCTATGGCTACACCTTC.